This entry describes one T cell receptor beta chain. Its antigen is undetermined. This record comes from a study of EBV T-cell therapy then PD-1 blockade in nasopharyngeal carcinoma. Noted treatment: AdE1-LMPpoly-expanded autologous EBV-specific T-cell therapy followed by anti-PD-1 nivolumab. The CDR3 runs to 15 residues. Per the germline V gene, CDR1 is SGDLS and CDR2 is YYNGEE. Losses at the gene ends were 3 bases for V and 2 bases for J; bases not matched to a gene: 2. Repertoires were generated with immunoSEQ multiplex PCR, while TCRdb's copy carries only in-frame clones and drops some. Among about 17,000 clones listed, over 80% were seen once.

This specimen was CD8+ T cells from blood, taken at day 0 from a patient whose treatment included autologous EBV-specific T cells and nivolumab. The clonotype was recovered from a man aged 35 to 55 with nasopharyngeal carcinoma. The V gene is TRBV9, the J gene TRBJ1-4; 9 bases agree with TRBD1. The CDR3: CASSGTGGTNEKLFF. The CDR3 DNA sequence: TGTGCCAGCAGCGGAACAGGGGGCACTAATGAAAAACTGTTTTTT.